The 24 T cell receptor beta chains in this list originate from one sample, sequenced in a study of human versus mouse CDR3 diversity and MHC coevolution. Profiling relied on immunoSEQ multiplex PCR, and the TCRdb table lists in-frame clones only, not all of them. This sample has tens of thousands of clones, with just under 95% found just once. Sequencing was carried out using naive CD4+ T cells from blood. The subset: CD45RO-negative CD62L-positive naive CD4 T cells. The source of these receptors is a person aged 55 to 75 in good health.

The V and J genes are TRBV7-2 and TRBJ2-1; 9 bases are a match to TRBD2. The V segment lost 1 base and the J segment 7 bases; nucleotides outside the gene matches: 11. CDR1 and CDR2 from the germline V gene are SGHTA and FQGNSA. This CDR3 is 17 amino acids long. The CDR3 region has the DNA TGTGCCAGCAGCTTAGATGTGGCTAGCGGGATGTATAATGAGCAGTTCTTC. Its translation: CASSLDVASGMYNEQFF.

V is TRBV5-6 and J is TRBJ2-5; TRBD2 aligns across 12 bases. V gave up 2 bases and J gave up 4 bases; unmatched junction bases: 3. Germline CDR1 is SGHDT and CDR2 is YYEEEE. The CDR3 spans 15 residues. CDR3 in amino acids: CASSLILAGGETQYF. The CDR3 nucleotides are TGTGCCAGCAGCTTAATACTAGCGGGAGGAGAGACCCAGTACTTC.

V gene TRBV27 combines with J gene TRBJ1-5; maybe TRBD1 (6 bases). This CDR3 contains 13 residues. Germline CDR1 reads MNHEY; CDR2 reads SMNVEV (reference sequence). V lost 5 bases to trimming and J lost 4 bases, with 9 bases between them. The CDR3 is CASSTTGNQPQHF. Here the CDR3 DNA reads TGTGCCAGCAGTACCACAGGGAATCAGCCCCAGCATTTT.

This chain joins TRBV10-2 and TRBJ2-7, with 11 bases matching TRBD2. J lost 2 bases, V lost 6 bases, and 6 bases had no gene match. CDR3 length equals 15 residues. In germline, CDR1 is WSHSY, CDR2 SAAADI. The CDR3 DNA is TGCGCCAGCAGGGGGACTAGCGGACAACCCTACGAGCAGTACTTC. It specifies CASRGTSGQPYEQYF.

This chain uses TRBV6-5 with TRBJ1-5, with D maybe TRBD1 (6 bases). Trimming took 2 bases from V and 4 from J, leaving 6 bases between them. From germline, CDR1 is MNHEY and CDR2 SVGAGI. The CDR3 is 13 amino acids. The CDR3 is CASSYRGNQPQHF. The CDR3, as DNA: TGTGCCAGCAGTTACAGGGGGAATCAGCCCCAGCATTTT.

J is TRBJ2-1 and V is TRBV20-1; D is unclear. The CDR3 sequence is 11 residues long. V lost 3 bases and J 12 bases, leaving 12 bases between the germline ends. CDR1 is DFQATT, CDR2 SNEGSKA, per germline (reference sequence). CDR3 DNA sequence: TGCAGTGCTAGGGATAGACTTGTGCAGTTCTTC. This encodes CSARDRLVQFF.

This clone was seen once. The gene calls are TRBV5-1 and TRBJ2-3; 8 positions agree with TRBD2. The V gene's germline CDR1 is SGHRS and CDR2 YFSETQ. Trimming removed 2 bases from V and 5 bases from J; junction bases left unmatched: 4. The CDR3 is made up of 14 amino acids. The chain's CDR3 is CASSLSGSGDTQYF. The CDR3 coding sequence is TGCGCCAGCAGCTTAAGCGGGAGTGGAGATACGCAGTATTTT.

The chain is built from TRBV5-1 and TRBJ2-1; 8 bases line up with TRBD2. CDR1 is SGHRS and CDR2 is YFSETQ in the germline V gene. Trimming removed 2 bases from V and 5 bases from J; junction bases left unmatched: 3. The CDR3 runs to 14 residues. The CDR3 nucleotides are TGCGCCAGCAGCTTCGGGGGGGCCCACAATGAGCAGTTCTTC. As protein: CASSFGGAHNEQFF.

The rearrangement joins TRBV30 to TRBJ2-1, with 8 bases lining up with TRBD2. The CDR3 totals 14 residues. CDR1 and CDR2 from the germline V gene are GTSNPN and SVGIG (reference sequence). After removal of 4 bases from V and 7 bases from J, the junction contained 9 bases not matched to a gene. CDR3 DNA: TGTGCCTGGATTAAACGGGAGGGGAGGAATGAGCAGTTCTTC. It specifies CAWIKREGRNEQFF.

The gene calls are TRBV25-1 and TRBJ1-2; D gene ambiguous. The V end was cut by 5 bases, the J end by 4 bases, with 11 bases between. The CDR3 is made up of 13 amino acids. In germline, CDR1 is MGHDK, CDR2 SYGVNS. In DNA form, the CDR3 reads TGTGCCAGCAGTCCGGGGAATAGCTATGGCTACACCTTC. Amino acids: CASSPGNSYGYTF.

The genes are TRBV7-7 and TRBJ1-1, with TRBD1 as a possible D gene (5 bases). The CDR3 has 16 residues. Germline CDR1 is SSHAT and CDR2 is FNYEAQ (reference sequence). V was clipped by 5 bases and J by 0 bases, with 16 bases between them. CDR3 amino acids: CASSATGGGMNTEAFF. CDR3 DNA: TGTGCCAGCAGCGCGACCGGGGGGGGGATGAACACTGAAGCTTTCTTT.

As for this clone: The same CDR3 can be traced to other DNA sequences in this sample. V and J are TRBV5-4 and TRBJ2-3, with TRBD1 matching 7 bases. V was clipped by 3 bases and J by 8 bases; unmatched bases: 9. CDR1 is SGHNT, CDR2 YYREEE, per germline (reference sequence). CDR3 size: 14 residues. In nucleotides, the CDR3 is TGTGCCAGCAGCTCTCTGACAGGGCGAGGTACGCAGTATTTT. Amino acids: CASSSLTGRGTQYF.

CDR3 sequence: CASSIAAGFGANVLTF. In DNA form, the CDR3 reads TGTGCCAGTAGTATAGCAGCAGGGTTTGGGGCCAACGTCCTGACTTTC. The chain links TRBV19 to TRBJ2-6; weak D call: TRBD1 (5 bases). The CDR3 length is 16 residues. V lost 1 base, J lost 3 bases, and 10 bases lay in between. CDR1 is LNHDA and CDR2 is SQIVND in the germline V gene (reference sequence).

This sequence joins TRBV7-2 and TRBJ2-4; 9 bases line up with TRBD1. There are 14 residues in the CDR3. V trimming: 5 bases; J trimming: 7 bases; junction bases outside the gene matches: 6. CDR1 SGHTA and CDR2 FQGNSA come from the germline V gene. The CDR3 protein is CASSPRTGDNIQYF. CDR3 bases: TGTGCCAGCAGCCCAAGGACAGGGGATAACATTCAGTACTTC. Supplemented by reference TRBV7-2 and TRBJ2-4, the full variable domain reads GAGVSQSPSNKVTEKGKDVELRCDPISGHTALYWYRQSLGQGLEFLIYFQGNSAPDKSGLPSDRFSAERTGGSVSTLTIQRTQQEDSAVYLCASSPRTGDNIQYFGAGTRLSVL.

V gene TRBV10-3 combines with J gene TRBJ2-7; weak D call: TRBD1 (5 bases). The CDR3 loop spans 14 amino acids. Germline V gene data show CDR1 as ENHRY and CDR2 as SYGVKD. V shed 5 bases and J shed 3 bases, with 14 bases lying between them. CDR3 in amino acids: CAISKQAPGYEQYF. In nucleotides, the CDR3 is TGTGCCATCAGTAAACAGGCTCCTGGCTACGAGCAGTACTTC.

The V call is TRBV5-1, the J call TRBJ2-1; D might be TRBD2 (5 bases). V was clipped by 8 bases and J by 4 bases, with 13 bases between them. CDR1 is SGHRS, CDR2 YFSETQ, per germline. The CDR3 extends over 13 amino acids. The CDR3 DNA reads TGCGCCAGTACCGACCCGGGGTACAATGAGCAGTTCTTC. Translation: CASTDPGYNEQFF.

The rearrangement joins TRBV27 to TRBJ1-2; TRBD1 is a possible D gene (6 bases). Germline V gene sequence: CDR1 MNHEY, CDR2 SMNVEV (reference sequence). This CDR3 has 16 amino acids. V lost 2 bases and J 4 bases, leaving 17 bases between the germline ends. This CDR3 is CASSLDISQGIYGYTF. The CDR3 DNA sequence: TGTGCCAGCAGTTTAGACATATCTCAGGGGATCTATGGCTACACCTTC.

The V and J genes are TRBV15 and TRBJ1-1, with D possibly TRBD1 on 6 matching bases. The V and J ends lost 0 bases and 0 bases respectively, with 11 bases between them. Germline loops: CDR1 LNHNV, CDR2 YYDKDF (reference sequence). The CDR3 sequence is 16 residues long. As DNA, the CDR3 is TGTGCCACCAGCAGAGACAGGGGATTTATGAACACTGAAGCTTTCTTT. The encoded protein is CATSRDRGFMNTEAFF.

For this clone: A read error may account for a junction end that differs from germline. The V gene is TRBV6-1, the J gene TRBJ2-2; 9 bases line up with TRBD2. CDR1 is MNHNS and CDR2 is SASEGT in the germline V gene. CDR3 length equals 15 residues. The CDR3 reads CASTEGLAYTGELFF. Here the CDR3 DNA reads TGTGCCAGCACTGAAGGACTAGCGTACACCGGGGAGCTGTTTTTT.

This clone appeared a single time. The chain is built from TRBV6-1 and TRBJ2-5, with a possible D match to TRBD2 (6 bases). With the DNA end fitting TRBJ2-7 better, the J assignment may be wrong. Germline loops: CDR1 MNHNS, CDR2 SASEGT. The CDR3 is 15 residues long. The CDR3 DNA follows: TGTGCCAGCAGTATGGGCGGCGGAGGGAAGTACGAGCAGTACTTC. As protein: CASSMGGGGKYEQYF.

V gene TRBV7-2 combines with J gene TRBJ2-3, with 11 bases identical to TRBD2. The CDR3 has 15 amino acids. V gave up 5 bases and J gave up 5 bases; unmatched junction bases: 6. Germline loops: CDR1 SGHTA, CDR2 FQGNSA. The CDR3 protein is CASSPSGRLRDTQYF. In DNA, the CDR3 is TGTGCCAGCAGCCCTAGCGGGAGGTTGAGAGATACGCAGTATTTT.

This clone showed up just once. The V and J genes are TRBV10-3 and TRBJ2-7; 8 positions match TRBD2. The germline CDR1 and CDR2 sequences are ENHRY and SYGVKD. V lost 7 bases to trimming and J lost 5 bases; unmatched junction nucleotides: 10. This CDR3 region has 14 residues. CDR3: CAIKKAGGTHEQYF. The CDR3 DNA reads as TGTGCCATCAAGAAGGCGGGAGGAACCCACGAGCAGTACTTC.

The chain carries TRBV6-5 and TRBJ2-2; D ambiguous. Germline assignment: CDR1 MNHEY and CDR2 SVGAGI. The CDR3 covers 13 residues. Trimming took off 6 bases at V and 9 bases at J, with 14 bases between the two ends. The CDR3 is CASRAINPRELFF. The DNA for the CDR3 is TGTGCCAGCAGGGCAATTAACCCCCGGGAGCTGTTTTTT.

The chain couples TRBV11-1 to TRBJ1-2; possible D gene TRBD1, 5 bases. The CDR3 sequence is 16 residues long. Germline CDR1 and CDR2: SGHAT and FQDESV (reference sequence). V was trimmed by 4 bases and J by 4 bases, leaving 19 bases between them. The CDR3 protein is CASSSPTYGGGYGYTF. CDR3 DNA: TGTGCCAGCAGCTCCCCGACGTACGGGGGAGGCTATGGCTACACCTTC.